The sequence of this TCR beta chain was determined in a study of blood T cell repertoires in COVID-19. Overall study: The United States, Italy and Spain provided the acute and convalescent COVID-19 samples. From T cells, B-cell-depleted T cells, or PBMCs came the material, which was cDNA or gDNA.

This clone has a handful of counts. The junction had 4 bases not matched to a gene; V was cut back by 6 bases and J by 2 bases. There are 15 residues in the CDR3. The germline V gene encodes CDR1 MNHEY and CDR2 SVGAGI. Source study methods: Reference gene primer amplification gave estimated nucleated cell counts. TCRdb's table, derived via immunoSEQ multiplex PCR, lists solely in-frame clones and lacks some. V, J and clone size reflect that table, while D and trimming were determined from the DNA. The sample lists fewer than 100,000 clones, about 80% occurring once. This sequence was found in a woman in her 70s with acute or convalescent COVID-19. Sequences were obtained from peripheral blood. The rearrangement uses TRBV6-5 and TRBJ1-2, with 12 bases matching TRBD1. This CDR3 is CASRGQGAGNYGYTF. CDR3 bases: TGTGCCAGCAGGGGACAGGGGGCGGGCAACTATGGCTACACCTTC.